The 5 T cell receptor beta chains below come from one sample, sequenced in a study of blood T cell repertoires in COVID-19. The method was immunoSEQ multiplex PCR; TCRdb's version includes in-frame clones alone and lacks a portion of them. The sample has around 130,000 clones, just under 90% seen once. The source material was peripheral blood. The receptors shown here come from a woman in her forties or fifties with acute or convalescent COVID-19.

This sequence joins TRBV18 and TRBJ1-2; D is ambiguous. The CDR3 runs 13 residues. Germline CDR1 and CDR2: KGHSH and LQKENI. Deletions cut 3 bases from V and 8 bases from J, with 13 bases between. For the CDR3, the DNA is TGTGCCAGCTCACCGAGCGGGCTAGAAGGCTACACCTTC. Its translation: CASSPSGLEGYTF.

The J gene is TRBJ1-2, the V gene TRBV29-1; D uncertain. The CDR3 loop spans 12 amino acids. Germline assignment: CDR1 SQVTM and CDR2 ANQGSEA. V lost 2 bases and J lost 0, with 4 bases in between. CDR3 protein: CSVERSNYGYTF. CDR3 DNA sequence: TGCAGCGTTGAACGGTCTAACTATGGCTACACCTTC.

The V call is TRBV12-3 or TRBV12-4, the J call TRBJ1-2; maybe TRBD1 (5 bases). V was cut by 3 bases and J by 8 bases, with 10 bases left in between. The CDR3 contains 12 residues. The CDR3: CASSFRDRGYTF. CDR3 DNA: TGTGCCAGCAGTTTCAGGGATAGAGGCTACACCTTC.

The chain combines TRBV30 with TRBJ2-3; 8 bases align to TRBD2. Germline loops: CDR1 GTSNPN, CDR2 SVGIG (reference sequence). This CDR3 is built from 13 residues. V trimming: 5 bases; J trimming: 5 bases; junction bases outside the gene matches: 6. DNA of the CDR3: TGTGCCTGGGCCGGGACTAGTCAAGATACGCAGTATTTT. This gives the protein CAWAGTSQDTQYF.

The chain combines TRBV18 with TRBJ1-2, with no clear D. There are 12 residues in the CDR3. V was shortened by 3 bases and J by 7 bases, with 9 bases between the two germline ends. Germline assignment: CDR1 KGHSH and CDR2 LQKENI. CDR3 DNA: TGTGCCAGCTCACCTGCGGGGAGTGGCTACACCTTC. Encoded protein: CASSPAGSGYTF. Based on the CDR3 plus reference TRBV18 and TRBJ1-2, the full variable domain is NAGVMQNPRHLVRRRGQEARLRCSPMKGHSHVYWYRQLPEEGLKFMVYLQKENIIDESGMPKERFSAEFPKEGPSILRIQQVVRGDSAAYFCASSPAGSGYTFGSGTRLTVV.